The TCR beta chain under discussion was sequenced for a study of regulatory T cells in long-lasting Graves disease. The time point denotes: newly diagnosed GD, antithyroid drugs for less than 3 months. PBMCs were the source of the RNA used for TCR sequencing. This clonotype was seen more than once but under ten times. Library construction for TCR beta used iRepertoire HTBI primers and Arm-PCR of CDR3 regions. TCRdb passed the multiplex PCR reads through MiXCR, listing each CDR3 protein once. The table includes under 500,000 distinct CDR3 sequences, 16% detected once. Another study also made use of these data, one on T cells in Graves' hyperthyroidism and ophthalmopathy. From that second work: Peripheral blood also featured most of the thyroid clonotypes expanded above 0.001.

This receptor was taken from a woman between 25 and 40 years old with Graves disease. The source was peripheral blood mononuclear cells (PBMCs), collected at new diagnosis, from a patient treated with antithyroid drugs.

The CDR3 loop reads CASSPLGVRGRGETQYF. In DNA form, the CDR3 reads TGCGCCAGCAGCCCCCTTGGAGTTAGGGGGCGAGGCGAGACCCAGTACTTC. The V and J genes are TRBV5-1 and TRBJ2-5, with 7 bases lining up with TRBD1. This CDR3 is 17 amino acids long. V lost 4 bases and J lost 5; bases outside the gene matches: 17. Germline V gene lookup returns CDR1 SGHRS and CDR2 YFSETQ.